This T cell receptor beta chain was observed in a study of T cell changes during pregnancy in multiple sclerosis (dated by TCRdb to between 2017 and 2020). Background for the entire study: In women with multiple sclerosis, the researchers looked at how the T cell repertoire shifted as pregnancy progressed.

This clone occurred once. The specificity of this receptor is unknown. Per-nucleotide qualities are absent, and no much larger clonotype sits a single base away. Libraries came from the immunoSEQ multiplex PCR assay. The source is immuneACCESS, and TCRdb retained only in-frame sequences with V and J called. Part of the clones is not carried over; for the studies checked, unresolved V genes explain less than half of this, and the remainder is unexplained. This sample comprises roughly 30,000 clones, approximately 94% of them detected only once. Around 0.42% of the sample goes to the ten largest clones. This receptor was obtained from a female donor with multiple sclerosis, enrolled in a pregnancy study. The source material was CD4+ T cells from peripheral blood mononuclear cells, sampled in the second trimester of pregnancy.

The bases are TGTGCCAGCAGCGTAAGGAGCGGGGTTTACAATGAGCAGTTCTTC. This encodes CASSVRSGVYNEQFF. Recombination linked TRBV9 to TRBJ2-1; TRBD2 fits 7 bases in the junction. Trimmed from V: 1 base; trimmed from J: 4 bases; junction bases lacking a gene match: 5. The germline V gene supplies CDR1 SGDLS and CDR2 YYNGEE. CDR3 length: 15 amino acids, cysteine to phenylalanine. Only the CDR3 DNA stays, 45 bases, in frame from base 1.